The T cell receptor beta chain under discussion was sequenced for a study of T-cell memory formation after mild COVID-19. Study in general: Clustering of TCRs was largely donor specific. Study results and limitations: CD4+ contracting clones were mainly CM and EM; CD8+ ones, EMRA. That cross-reactive memory joined was suggested by some responding clones appearing in pre-infection memory.

One entry per CDR3 protein results from TCRdb running MiXCR on the 5' RACE reads. The sample consists of 250,000 to 350,000 distinct CDR3 sequences, 15% to 20% of them appearing once. The CDR3 has 14 residues. The trim removed 6 bases at V and 9 bases at J, leaving 10 bases unmatched. In regard to this clonotype: Its antigen is not known.

The V gene is TRBV12-3 or TRBV12-4, the J gene TRBJ1-5; 8 bases are a match to TRBD1. The sample comprised PBMCs or a T cell subset sorted from them (not recorded which). The TCR was taken from a man aged 18 to 30 who had mild COVID-19 (a few samples of this study predate the infection). Cell type and time point are not known. The CDR3 region has the DNA TGTGCCAGCAGCCAGACGGACAGGGTTCGGCCCCAGCATTTT. It is translated as CASSQTDRVRPQHF.